This entry describes one T cell receptor beta chain. Its target is unknown. The repertoire was sequenced with immunoSEQ multiplex PCR; TCRdb's copy has only in-frame clones and lacks some. The repertoire consists of 21,000 or so clones, with about 92% occurring once and the leading ten covering approximately 1.2%. Germline-derived CDR1 and CDR2 are LGHNA and YSLEER. There are 13 residues in the CDR3. The V gene lost 4 bases and the J gene lost 6 bases, with 11 bases spanning the gap. This sample was included in a study of T cells in narcolepsy. Study observations and caveats: Comparing one patient's CSF and blood CD4+ clonotypes highlighted HCRT- and TRIB2-specific autoreactive clonotypes.

The receptor was isolated from a human donor with narcolepsy. The chain couples TRBV4-3 to TRBJ2-3, with D possibly being TRBD2 (6 bases). Material: CD45RA- memory CD4+ T cells from PBMCs. The chain's CDR3 is CASSRGVRDTQYF. The CDR3 bases are TGCGCCAGCAGCCGGGGGGTTCGCGATACGCAGTATTTT.